This entry lists 17 T cell receptor beta chains sequenced from one sample in a study of T cell responses to AZD1222 COVID-19 vaccine. Generated by immunoSEQ multiplex PCR, the TCRdb table keeps only in-frame clones and is missing some. The table includes about 140,000 clones, almost 95% detected once. Sequences were derived from peripheral blood, sampled 28 days after the second AZD1222 dose. Receptors originate from an adult who received the AZD1222 COVID-19 vaccine.

The chain links TRBV12-5 to TRBJ2-7, with D possibly matching TRBD2 (5 bases). There are 14 residues in the CDR3. With 5 bases removed from V and 6 bases from J, the gap between germline ends came to 17 bases. Germline-derived CDR1 and CDR2 are LGHNT and FRNRAP. In DNA form, the CDR3 reads TGTGCTAGTGGTGCGTCCAGCGGTACCGTCGAGCAGTACTTC. Its translation: CASGASSGTVEQYF.

DNA of the CDR3: TGTGCCATCCGGTGGGACAGAGATAACTATGGCTACACCTTC. Encoded protein: CAIRWDRDNYGYTF. V usage is TRBV10-3 and J usage is TRBJ1-2; 7 nucleotides line up with TRBD1. There are 14 residues in the CDR3. The germline CDR1 and CDR2 sequences are ENHRY and SYGVKD. V was pared by 8 bases and J by 1 base, with 7 bases of the junction left unmatched.

This chain uses TRBV5-1 with TRBJ1-3; TRBD1 is a possible D gene (5 bases). The CDR3 is 15 amino acids. Germline CDR1 and CDR2: SGHRS and YFSETQ. The germline V and J ends were trimmed by 3 bases and 0 bases, with 10 bases remaining between them. CDR3 nucleotides: TGCGCCAGCAGCTCAACAGGAATCTCTGGAAACACCATATATTTT. Translation gives CASSSTGISGNTIYF.

The chain combines TRBV11-2 with TRBJ2-5; D gene uncertain. The CDR3 is 13 residues long. Trimming stripped 3 bases from V and 3 bases from J, with 8 bases between. The germline V gene encodes CDR1 SGHAT and CDR2 FQNNGV. CDR3 nucleotide sequence: TGTGCCAGCAGCTTTCTAGTAAAAGAGACCCAGTACTTC. Residues: CASSFLVKETQYF.

The V gene is TRBV9, the J gene TRBJ1-1; TRBD1 might be the D (5 bases). Looked up from germline, CDR1 is SGDLS and CDR2 is YYNGEE. The CDR3 runs 15 residues. Trimming took 0 bases from V and 3 from J, leaving 12 bases between them. DNA of the CDR3: TGTGCCAGCAGCGTAGATCTGGGGGTGGACACTGAAGCTTTCTTT. Translating gives CASSVDLGVDTEAFF.

This chain connects TRBV5-1 to TRBJ1-2; a weak D match, TRBD1 (5 bases). V lost 4 bases, J lost 0 bases, and 10 bases lay in between. The CDR3 runs to 14 residues. Germline assignment: CDR1 SGHRS and CDR2 YFSETQ. This chain's CDR3 is CASSQGPANYGYTF. For the CDR3, the DNA is TGCGCCAGCAGCCAGGGCCCAGCTAACTATGGCTACACCTTC.

This clone was found once. The chain recombines TRBV27 with TRBJ2-3; D unclear. The V gene's germline CDR1 is MNHEY and CDR2 SMNVEV (reference sequence). The ends were cut back, 6 bases at V and 0 bases at J, with 19 bases in the middle. The length of the CDR3 is 17 residues. CDR3 amino acids: CASSSALRLRSTDTQYF. CDR3 coding DNA: TGTGCCAGCAGCTCGGCCCTCAGACTTCGCAGCACAGATACGCAGTATTTT.

The chain uses TRBV19 and TRBJ1-2; D ambiguous. The V and J ends lost 2 bases and 7 bases respectively, with 8 bases between them. The CDR3 runs to 12 residues. In germline, CDR1 is LNHDA, CDR2 SQIVND (reference sequence). The CDR3 here is CASSISVSGYTF. The CDR3 nucleotides are TGTGCCAGTAGTATATCCGTCTCTGGCTACACCTTC.

The genes are TRBV7-2 and TRBJ2-2; D not resolved. V was clipped by 4 bases and J by 6 bases, with 6 bases between them. CDR1 is SGHTA, CDR2 FQGNSA, per germline. This CDR3 is built from 12 residues. The CDR3 sequence: CASSSSPGELFF. CDR3 nucleotide sequence: TGTGCCAGCAGCTCCTCTCCCGGGGAGCTGTTTTTT.

The rearrangement links TRBV11-3 to TRBJ2-1; 10 nucleotides match TRBD2. This CDR3 region has 16 residues. Trimming took 0 bases from V and 4 from J; bases not matched to a gene: 3. The V gene's germline CDR1 is SGHNT and CDR2 YENEEA. CDR3 sequence reads: CASSLDPSGSYNEQFF. For the CDR3, the DNA is TGTGCCAGCAGCTTAGATCCTAGCGGGAGTTACAATGAGCAGTTCTTC.

This clone was counted once. The rearrangement joins TRBV27 to TRBJ1-1; D perhaps matches TRBD1 (6 bases). The CDR3 runs 13 residues. Germline CDR1 is MNHEY and CDR2 is SMNVEV (reference sequence). The V and J ends lost 11 bases and 0 bases respectively, with 13 bases between them. The CDR3 region is CAARGGVNTEAFF. The CDR3 DNA sequence: TGTGCCGCAAGGGGGGGGGTGAACACTGAAGCTTTCTTT.

The J gene is TRBJ2-1, the V gene TRBV7-2, with 7 nucleotides matching TRBD2. This CDR3 comprises 15 residues. V gave up 2 bases and J gave up 7 bases; unmatched junction bases: 8. Germline CDR1 and CDR2: SGHTA and FQGNSA. The CDR3, as DNA: TGTGCCAGCAGCTTATGGAGGGAGGGTCAGAATGAGCAGTTCTTC. Translation: CASSLWREGQNEQFF.

The chain recombines TRBV7-9 with TRBJ2-4, with D perhaps matching TRBD2 (5 bases). The CDR3 has 12 amino acids. Germline values: CDR1 SEHNR, CDR2 FQNEAQ (reference sequence). Deletions cut 7 bases from V and 5 bases from J, with 9 bases between. CDR3 in amino acids: CASTGVENIQYF. The DNA of the CDR3 is TGTGCCAGCACCGGGGTTGAAAACATTCAGTACTTC.

The chain recombines TRBV6-2 or TRBV6-3 with TRBJ1-2; D remains unclear. CDR1 is MNHEY and CDR2 is SVGEGT in the germline V gene. With 5 bases removed from V and 3 bases from J, the gap between germline ends came to 10 bases. The CDR3 length is 13 residues. CDR3 nucleotides: TGTGCCAGCAGTCCCGACGGAGACTATGGCTACACCTTC. Translated, it gives CASSPDGDYGYTF.

Only one count was recorded for this clone. This chain connects TRBV7-9 to TRBJ2-3; no clear D. The CDR3 loop spans 15 amino acids. Trimming removed 5 bases from V and 2 bases from J, with 14 bases in between. The germline V gene has CDR1 SEHNR and CDR2 FQNEAQ (reference sequence). The CDR3 sequence is CASSPYGPDTDTQYF. As DNA, the CDR3 is TGTGCCAGCAGCCCCTATGGACCCGACACAGATACGCAGTATTTT.

The J gene is TRBJ1-1, the V gene TRBV27; 7 bases align to TRBD1. This CDR3 region has 12 residues. Germline values: CDR1 MNHEY, CDR2 SMNVEV (reference sequence). The junction had 4 bases not matched to a gene; V was cut back by 5 bases and J by 7 bases. CDR3 DNA sequence: TGTGCCAGCAGTACTCAGGGGGGTGAAGCTTTCTTT. Its translation is CASSTQGGEAFF.

V gene TRBV5-4 combines with J gene TRBJ2-7, with D possibly matching TRBD2 (5 bases). The CDR3 is 15 residues long. The germline gives CDR1 SGHNT, CDR2 YYREEE (reference sequence). Deletions cut 0 bases from V and 3 bases from J, with 13 bases between. CDR3 sequence: CASSLAGKVNYEQYF. CDR3 bases: TGTGCCAGCAGCTTGGCCGGGAAGGTGAACTACGAGCAGTACTTC. Full variable domain (outside the CDR3, taken from reference TRBV5-4 and TRBJ2-7): ETGVTQSPTHLIKTRGQQVTLRCSSQSGHNTVSWYQQALGQGPQFIFQYYREEENGRGNFPPRFSGLQFPNYSSELNVNALELDDSALYLCASSLAGKVNYEQYFGPGTRLTVT.